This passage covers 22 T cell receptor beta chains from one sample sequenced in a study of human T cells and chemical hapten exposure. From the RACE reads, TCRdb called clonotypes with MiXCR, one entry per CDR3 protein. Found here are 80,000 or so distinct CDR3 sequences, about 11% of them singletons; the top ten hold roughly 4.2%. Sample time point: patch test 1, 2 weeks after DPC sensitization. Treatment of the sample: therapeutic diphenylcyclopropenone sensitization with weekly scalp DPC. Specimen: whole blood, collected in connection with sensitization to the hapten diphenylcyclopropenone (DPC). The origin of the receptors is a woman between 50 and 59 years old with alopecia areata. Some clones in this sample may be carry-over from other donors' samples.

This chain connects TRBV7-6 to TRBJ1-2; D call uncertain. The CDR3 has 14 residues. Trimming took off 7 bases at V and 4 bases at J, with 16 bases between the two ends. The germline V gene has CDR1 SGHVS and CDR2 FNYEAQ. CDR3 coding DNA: TGTGCCAGCAAGCCCTCCAACGGGCCCTATGGCTACACCTTC. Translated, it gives CASKPSNGPYGYTF.

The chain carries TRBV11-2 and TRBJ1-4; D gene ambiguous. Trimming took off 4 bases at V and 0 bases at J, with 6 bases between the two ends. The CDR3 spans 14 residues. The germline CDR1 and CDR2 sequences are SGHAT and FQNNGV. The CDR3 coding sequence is TGTGCCAGCAGCTCCAGTGCAACTAATGAAAAACTGTTTTTT. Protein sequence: CASSSSATNEKLFF.

The CDR3 DNA is TGTGCCAGCAGTGGTCTGGGCTATAGCAATCAGCCCCAGCATTTT. Translating it yields CASSGLGYSNQPQHF. V usage is TRBV2 and J usage is TRBJ1-5; no definite D call. CDR1 and CDR2 (germline): SNHLY, FYNNEI. Trimming took off 4 bases at V and 0 bases at J, with 10 bases between the two ends. This CDR3 has 15 amino acids.

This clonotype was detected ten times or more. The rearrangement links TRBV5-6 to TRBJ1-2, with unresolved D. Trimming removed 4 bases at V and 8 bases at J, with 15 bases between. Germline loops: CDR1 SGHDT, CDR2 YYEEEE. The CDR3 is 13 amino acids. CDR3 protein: CASSPARVRGYTF. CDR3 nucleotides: TGTGCCAGCAGCCCGGCGAGGGTTCGAGGCTACACCTTC.

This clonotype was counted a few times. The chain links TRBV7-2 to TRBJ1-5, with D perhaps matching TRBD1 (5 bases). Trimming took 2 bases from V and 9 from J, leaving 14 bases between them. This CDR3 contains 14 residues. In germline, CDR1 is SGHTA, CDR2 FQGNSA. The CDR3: CASSLNVGGRPQHF. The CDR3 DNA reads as TGTGCCAGCAGCTTAAATGTCGGGGGACGGCCCCAGCATTTT.

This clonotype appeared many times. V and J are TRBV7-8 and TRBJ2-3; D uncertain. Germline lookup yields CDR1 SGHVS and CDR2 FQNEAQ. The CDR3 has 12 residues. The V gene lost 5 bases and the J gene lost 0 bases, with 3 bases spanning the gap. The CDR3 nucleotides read TGTGCCAGCAGCACGAGCACAGATACGCAGTATTTT. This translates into CASSTSTDTQYF. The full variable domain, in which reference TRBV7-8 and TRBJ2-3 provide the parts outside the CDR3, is GAGVSQSPRYKVAKRGQDVALRCDPISGHVSLFWYQQALGQGPEFLTYFQNEAQLDKSGLPSDRFFAERPEGSVSTLKIQRTQQEDSAVYLCASSTSTDTQYFGPGTRLTVL.

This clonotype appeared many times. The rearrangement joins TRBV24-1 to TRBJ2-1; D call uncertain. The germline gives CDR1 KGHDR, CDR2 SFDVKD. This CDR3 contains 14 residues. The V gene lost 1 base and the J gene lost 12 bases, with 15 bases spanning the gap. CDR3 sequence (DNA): TGTGCCACCAGTGATTTTGTGCACTCCTTGGGGCAGTTCTTC. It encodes CATSDFVHSLGQFF.

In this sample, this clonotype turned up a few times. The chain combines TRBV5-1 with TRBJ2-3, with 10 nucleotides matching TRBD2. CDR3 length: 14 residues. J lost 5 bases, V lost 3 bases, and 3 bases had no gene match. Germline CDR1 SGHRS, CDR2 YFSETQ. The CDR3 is CASSWTSGLDTQYF. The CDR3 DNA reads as TGCGCCAGCAGCTGGACTAGCGGACTAGATACGCAGTATTTT. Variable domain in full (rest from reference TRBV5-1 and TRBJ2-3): KAGVTQTPRYLIKTRGQQVTLSCSPISGHRSVSWYQQTPGQGLQFLFEYFSETQRNKGNFPGRFSGRQFSNSRSEMNVSTLELGDSALYLCASSWTSGLDTQYFGPGTRLTVL.

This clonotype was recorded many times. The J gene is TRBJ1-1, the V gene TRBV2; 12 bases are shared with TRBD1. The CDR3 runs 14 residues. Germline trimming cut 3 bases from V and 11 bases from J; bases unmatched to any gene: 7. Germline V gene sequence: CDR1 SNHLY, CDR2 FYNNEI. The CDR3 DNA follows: TGTGCCAGCAGTGATGGGACAGGGGGCGTGGAGGCTTTCTTT. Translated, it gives CASSDGTGGVEAFF.

The CDR3 loop reads CATIQQGGNQPQHF. In nucleotides, the CDR3 is TGTGCCACAATTCAGCAGGGCGGCAATCAGCCCCAGCATTTT. The V gene is TRBV19, the J gene TRBJ1-5; the D gene is possibly TRBD1 (5 bases). Germline CDR1 reads LNHDA; CDR2 reads SQIVND (reference sequence). This CDR3 spans 14 amino acids. V lost 10 bases and J 2 bases, leaving 15 bases between the germline ends.

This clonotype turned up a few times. The CDR3 here is CASSLTGTGDFTEAFF. The CDR3 bases are TGTGCCAGCTCCCTAACCGGGACAGGGGATTTCACTGAAGCTTTCTTT. This chain uses TRBV18 with TRBJ1-1, with 10 nucleotides matching TRBD1. The CDR3 consists of 16 residues. Germline V gives CDR1 KGHSH, CDR2 LQKENI. V trimming: 6 bases; J trimming: 4 bases; junction bases outside the gene matches: 11.

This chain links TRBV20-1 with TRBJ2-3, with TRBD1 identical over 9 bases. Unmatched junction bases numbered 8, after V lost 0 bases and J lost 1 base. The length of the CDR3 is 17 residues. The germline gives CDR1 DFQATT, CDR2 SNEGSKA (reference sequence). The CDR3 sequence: CSARDSGTGLRTDTQYF. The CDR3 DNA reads TGCAGTGCTAGAGATTCCGGGACAGGGTTACGCACAGATACGCAGTATTTT.

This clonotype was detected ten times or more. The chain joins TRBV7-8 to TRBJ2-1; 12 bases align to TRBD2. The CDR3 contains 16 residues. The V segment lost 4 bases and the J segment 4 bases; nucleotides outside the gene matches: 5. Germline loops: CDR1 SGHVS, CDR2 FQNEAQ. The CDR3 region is CASSSLAGGKYNEQFF. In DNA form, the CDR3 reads TGTGCCAGCAGCTCCCTAGCGGGAGGGAAATACAATGAGCAGTTCTTC.

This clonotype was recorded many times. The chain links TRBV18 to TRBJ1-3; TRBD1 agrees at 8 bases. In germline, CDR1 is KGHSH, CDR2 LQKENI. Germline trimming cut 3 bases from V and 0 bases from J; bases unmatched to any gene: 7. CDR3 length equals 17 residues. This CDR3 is CASSPLRTGTSGNTIYF. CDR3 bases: TGTGCCAGCTCACCCTTACGGACAGGGACCTCTGGAAACACCATATATTTT.

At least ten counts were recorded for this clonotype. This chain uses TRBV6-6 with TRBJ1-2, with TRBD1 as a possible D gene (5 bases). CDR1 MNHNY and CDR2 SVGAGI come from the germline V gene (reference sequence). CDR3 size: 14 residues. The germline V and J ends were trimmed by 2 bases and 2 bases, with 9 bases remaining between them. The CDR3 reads CASSYGGGNYGYTF. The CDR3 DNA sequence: TGTGCCAGCAGTTACGGGGGAGGGAACTATGGCTACACCTTC.

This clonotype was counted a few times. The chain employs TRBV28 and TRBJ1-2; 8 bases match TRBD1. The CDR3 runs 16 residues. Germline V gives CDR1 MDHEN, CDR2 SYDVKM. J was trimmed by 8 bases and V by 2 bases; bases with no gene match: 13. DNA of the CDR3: TGTGCCAGCAGTTTAAACCCGACTCTGACAGGGGTCGGCTACACCTTC. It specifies CASSLNPTLTGVGYTF.

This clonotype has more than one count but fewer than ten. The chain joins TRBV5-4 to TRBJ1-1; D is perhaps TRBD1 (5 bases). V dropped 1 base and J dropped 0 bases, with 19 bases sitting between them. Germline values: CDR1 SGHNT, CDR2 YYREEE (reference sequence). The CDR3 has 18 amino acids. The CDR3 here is CASSLISGLDTVNTEAFF. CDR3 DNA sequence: TGTGCCAGCAGCTTGATATCGGGACTTGACACCGTGAACACTGAAGCTTTCTTT.

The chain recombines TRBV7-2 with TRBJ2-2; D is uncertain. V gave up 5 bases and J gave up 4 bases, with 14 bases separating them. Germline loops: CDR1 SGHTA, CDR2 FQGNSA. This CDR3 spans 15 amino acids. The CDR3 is CASSPRDSGTGELFF. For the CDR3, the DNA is TGTGCCAGCAGCCCTAGGGATTCGGGCACCGGGGAGCTGTTTTTT. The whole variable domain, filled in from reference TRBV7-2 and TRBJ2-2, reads GAGVSQSPSNKVTEKGKDVELRCDPISGHTALYWYRQSLGQGLEFLIYFQGNSAPDKSGLPSDRFSAERTGGSVSTLTIQRTQQEDSAVYLCASSPRDSGTGELFFGEGSRLTVL.

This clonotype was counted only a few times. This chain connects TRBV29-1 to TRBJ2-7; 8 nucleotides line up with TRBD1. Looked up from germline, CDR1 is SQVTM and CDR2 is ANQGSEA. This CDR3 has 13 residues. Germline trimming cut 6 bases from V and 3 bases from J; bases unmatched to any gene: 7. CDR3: CSVERTGNYEQYF. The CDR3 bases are TGCAGCGTAGAGCGGACAGGGAACTACGAGCAGTACTTC.

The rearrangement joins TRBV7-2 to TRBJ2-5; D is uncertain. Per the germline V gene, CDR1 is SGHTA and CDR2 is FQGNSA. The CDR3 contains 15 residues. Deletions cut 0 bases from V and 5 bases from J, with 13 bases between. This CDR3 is CASSLAVSLSETQYF. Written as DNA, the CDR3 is TGTGCCAGCAGCTTAGCGGTATCACTATCGGAGACCCAGTACTTC.

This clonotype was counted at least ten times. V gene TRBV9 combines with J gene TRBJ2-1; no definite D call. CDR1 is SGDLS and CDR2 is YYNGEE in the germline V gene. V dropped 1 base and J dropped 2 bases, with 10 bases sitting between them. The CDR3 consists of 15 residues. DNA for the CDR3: TGTGCCAGCAGCGTATTCTCGCGCCCCTACAATGAGCAGTTCTTC. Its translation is CASSVFSRPYNEQFF. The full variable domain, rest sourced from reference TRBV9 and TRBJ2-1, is DSGVTQTPKHLITATGQRVTLRCSPRSGDLSVYWYQQSLDQGLQFLIQYYNGEERAKGNILERFSAQQFPDLHSELNLSSLELGDSALYFCASSVFSRPYNEQFFGPGTRLTVL.

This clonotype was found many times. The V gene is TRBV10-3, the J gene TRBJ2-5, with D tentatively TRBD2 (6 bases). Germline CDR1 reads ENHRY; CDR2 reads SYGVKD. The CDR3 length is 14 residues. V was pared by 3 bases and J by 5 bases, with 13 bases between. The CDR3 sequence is CAISERLGPETQYF. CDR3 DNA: TGTGCCATCAGTGAACGACTAGGTCCTGAGACCCAGTACTTC.